This TCR beta chain was captured by sequencing in a study of T cells in Graves' hyperthyroidism and ophthalmopathy. Broader study findings: Ophthalmopathy was identified by the model a median approximately 6.9 months ahead of onset.

V was clipped by 0 bases and J by 0 bases, with 8 bases between them. Germline V CDR1 and CDR2: SGHDN, FVKESK. CDR3 length: 16 amino acids. Amplification of TCR beta CDR3 regions was performed using RNA transcripts as template. In the first-round RT-PCR of the TCR CDR3, the HTBI primer set was used. One entry per CDR3 protein, called by TCRdb with MiXCR from the multiplex PCR reads. This table holds around 800,000 distinct CDR3 sequences, around 38% found once. This clonotype was counted between two and nine times. Its matching antigen is unknown. Thyroid ultrasound, orbital computed tomography, clinical symptoms, and serum thyroxine and TRAb underpinned diagnoses. Extraction of PBMCs used roughly 10 ml of fresh peripheral blood.

This rearrangement joins TRBV14 to TRBJ2-2; D remains ambiguous. The sequenced material came from blood. This clonotype was obtained from a man younger than 30 with Graves' hyperthyroidism. The CDR3: CASSQDGGSNTGELFF. The CDR3 DNA reads as TGTGCCAGCAGCCAAGACGGCGGCTCGAACACCGGGGAGCTGTTTTTT.